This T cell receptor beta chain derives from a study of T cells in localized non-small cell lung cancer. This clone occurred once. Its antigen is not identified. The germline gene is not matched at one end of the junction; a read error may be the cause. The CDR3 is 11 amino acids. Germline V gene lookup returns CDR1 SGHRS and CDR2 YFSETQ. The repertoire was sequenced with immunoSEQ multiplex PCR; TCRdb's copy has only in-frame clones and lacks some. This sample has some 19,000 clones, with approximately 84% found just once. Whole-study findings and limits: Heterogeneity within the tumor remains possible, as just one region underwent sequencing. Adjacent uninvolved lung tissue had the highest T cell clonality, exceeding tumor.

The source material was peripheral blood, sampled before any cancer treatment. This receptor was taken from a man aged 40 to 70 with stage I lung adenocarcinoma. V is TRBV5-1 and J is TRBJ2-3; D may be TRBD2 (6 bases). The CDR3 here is CASSLEGSQYF. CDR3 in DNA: TGCGCCAGCAGTTTGGAGGGGTCGCAGTATTTT.